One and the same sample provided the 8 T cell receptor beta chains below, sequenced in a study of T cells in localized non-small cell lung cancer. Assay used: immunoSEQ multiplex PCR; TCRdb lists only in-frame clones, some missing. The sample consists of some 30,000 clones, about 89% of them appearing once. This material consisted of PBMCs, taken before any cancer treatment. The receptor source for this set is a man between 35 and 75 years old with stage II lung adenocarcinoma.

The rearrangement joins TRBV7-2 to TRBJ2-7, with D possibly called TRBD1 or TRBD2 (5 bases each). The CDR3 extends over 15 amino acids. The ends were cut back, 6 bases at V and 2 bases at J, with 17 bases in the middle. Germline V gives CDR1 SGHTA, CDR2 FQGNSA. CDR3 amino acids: CASSRNRDGTYEQYF. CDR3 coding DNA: TGTGCCAGCAGTCGGAACCGGGACGGGACCTACGAGCAGTACTTC. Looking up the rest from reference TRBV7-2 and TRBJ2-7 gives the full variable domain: GAGVSQSPSNKVTEKGKDVELRCDPISGHTALYWYRQSLGQGLEFLIYFQGNSAPDKSGLPSDRFSAERTGGSVSTLTIQRTQQEDSAVYLCASSRNRDGTYEQYFGPGTRLTVT.

The CDR3 sequence: CASSLRDRGPPQHF. DNA for the CDR3: TGTGCCAGCAGCCTCAGGGACAGGGGTCCGCCCCAGCATTTT. V and J are TRBV6-5 and TRBJ1-5; 10 bases are shared with TRBD1. Trimming cost V 6 bases and J 9 bases; bases outside gene matches: 8. CDR3 length: 14 amino acids. Germline lookup yields CDR1 MNHEY and CDR2 SVGAGI.

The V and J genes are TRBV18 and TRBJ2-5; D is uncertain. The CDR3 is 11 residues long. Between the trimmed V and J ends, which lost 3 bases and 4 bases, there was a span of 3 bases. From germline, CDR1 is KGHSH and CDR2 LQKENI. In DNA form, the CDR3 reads TGTGCCAGCTCACCCTCAGAGACCCAGTACTTC. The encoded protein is CASSPSETQYF.

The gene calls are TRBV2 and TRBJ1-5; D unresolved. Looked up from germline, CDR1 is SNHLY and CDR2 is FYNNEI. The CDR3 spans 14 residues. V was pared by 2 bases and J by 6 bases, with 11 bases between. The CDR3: CASSESTGGQPQHF. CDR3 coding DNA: TGTGCCAGCAGTGAAAGTACGGGAGGTCAGCCCCAGCATTTT.

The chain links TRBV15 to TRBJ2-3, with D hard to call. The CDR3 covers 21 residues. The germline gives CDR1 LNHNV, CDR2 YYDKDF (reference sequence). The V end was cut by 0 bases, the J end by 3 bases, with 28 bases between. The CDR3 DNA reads TGTGCCACCAGCAGAGATCTAGGCAGCCAGGTAGAAGGTACAGCAACAGATACGCAGTATTTT. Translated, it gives CATSRDLGSQVEGTATDTQYF.

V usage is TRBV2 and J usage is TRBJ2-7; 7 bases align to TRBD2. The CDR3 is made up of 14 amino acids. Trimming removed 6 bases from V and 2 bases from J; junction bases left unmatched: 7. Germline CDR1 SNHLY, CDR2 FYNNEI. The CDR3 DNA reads TGTGCCAGCAGCGTTGGGAGGGCTACCTACGAGCAGTACTTC. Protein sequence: CASSVGRATYEQYF.

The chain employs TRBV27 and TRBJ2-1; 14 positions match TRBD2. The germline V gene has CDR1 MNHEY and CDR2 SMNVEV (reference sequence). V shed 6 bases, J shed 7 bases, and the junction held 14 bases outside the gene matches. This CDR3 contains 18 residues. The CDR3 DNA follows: TGTGCCAGCAGGCCGAGACTAGCGGGAGGGCCGGTGACGAATGAGCAGTTCTTC. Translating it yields CASRPRLAGGPVTNEQFF.

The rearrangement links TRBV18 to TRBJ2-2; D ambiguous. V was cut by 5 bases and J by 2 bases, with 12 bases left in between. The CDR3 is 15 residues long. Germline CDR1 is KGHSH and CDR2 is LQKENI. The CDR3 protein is CASSTLDANTGELFF. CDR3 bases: TGTGCCAGCTCAACGTTGGACGCCAACACCGGGGAGCTGTTTTTT.